Described below is a single T cell receptor beta chain sequence and its context. No antigen is known for it. This CDR3 spans 15 amino acids. The V gene's germline CDR1 is SGHRS and CDR2 YFSETQ. J lost 3 bases, V lost 4 bases, and 5 bases had no gene match. The data stem from a study of CD8 T cells in ankylosing spondylitis. Findings of the study overall: Earlier literature documents some of the motif variants in reactive arthritis synovial fluid and blood. Disease-linked clones reportedly concentrated significantly in matched ankylosing spondylitis synovial fluid. Disease-linked clones displayed a CD8+ phenotype and appeared relatively rarely in peripheral blood.

Quantitative molecular-barcoded 5'-RACE generated the TCR beta libraries. MiXCR, run by TCRdb on the 5' RACE reads, gives a single entry per CDR3 protein. This table holds about 260,000 distinct CDR3 sequences, 20% found once. This chain links TRBV5-1 with TRBJ2-1; 9 bases agree with TRBD1. Sample: blood, either unsorted or a sorted T cell fraction (not recorded which). The sequence was obtained from a male donor with ankylosing spondylitis or in good health (not recorded which). The CDR3 is CASSGTGFSYNEQFF. The CDR3 DNA reads as TGCGCCAGCAGCGGGACAGGGTTTAGCTACAATGAGCAGTTCTTC.